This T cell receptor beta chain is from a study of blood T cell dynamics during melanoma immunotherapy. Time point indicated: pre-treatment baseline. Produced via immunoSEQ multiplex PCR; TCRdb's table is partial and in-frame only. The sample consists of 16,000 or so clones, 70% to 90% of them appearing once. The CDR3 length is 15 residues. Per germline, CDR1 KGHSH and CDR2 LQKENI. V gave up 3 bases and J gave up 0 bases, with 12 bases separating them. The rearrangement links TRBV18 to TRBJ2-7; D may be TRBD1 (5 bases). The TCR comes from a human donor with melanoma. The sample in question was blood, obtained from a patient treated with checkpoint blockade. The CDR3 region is CASSPRVGRSYEQYF. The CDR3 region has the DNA TGTGCCAGCTCACCCAGGGTTGGGCGCTCCTACGAGCAGTACTTC.